What follows describes a single TCR beta chain. In the source study's methods: Estimated nucleated cell counts came from reference gene primer amplification. This table comes from immunoSEQ multiplex PCR, and its TCRdb copy is limited to in-frame clones, with some not included. The V and J calls and the clone size are those of that table, but D and trimming were determined from the DNA. The sample lists around 250,000 clones, more than 80% occurring once. This sample is part of a study of blood T cell repertoires in COVID-19. Background on the study: Samples of COVID-19 (acute and convalescent) were obtained from the United States, Italy and Spain.

V lost 3 bases and J 0 bases, leaving 7 bases between the germline ends. This CDR3 has 14 amino acids. From germline, CDR1 is SNHLY and CDR2 FYNNEI. Participants, about 18 to 89 years old, spanned under 25 US areas. Self-reported history from a screening survey and questionnaire set each donor's cohort. The source is a woman aged 25 to 39 with acute COVID-19. This chain links TRBV2 with TRBJ2-3; D might be TRBD2 (5 bases). Sequencing used PBMCs or T cells enriched from blood (not recorded which). The CDR3 nucleotides are TGTGCCAGCAGTGAGCGGGCTAGCACAGATACGCAGTATTTT. This translates into CASSERASTDTQYF.